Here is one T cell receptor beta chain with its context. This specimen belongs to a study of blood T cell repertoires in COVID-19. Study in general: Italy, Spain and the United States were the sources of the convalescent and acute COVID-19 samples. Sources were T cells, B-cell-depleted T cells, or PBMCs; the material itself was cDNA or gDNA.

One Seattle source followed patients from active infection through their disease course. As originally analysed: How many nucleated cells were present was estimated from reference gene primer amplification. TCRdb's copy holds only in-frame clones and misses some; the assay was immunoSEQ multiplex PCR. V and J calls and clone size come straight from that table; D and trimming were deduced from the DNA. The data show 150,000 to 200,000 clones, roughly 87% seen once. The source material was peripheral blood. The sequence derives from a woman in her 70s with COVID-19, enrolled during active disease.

Written as DNA, the CDR3 is TGTGCCAGCAGCTGGCAACTAGGGGGCACCGGGGAGCTGTTTTTT. Its translation is CASSWQLGGTGELFF. The chain couples TRBV7-2 to TRBJ2-2, with D perhaps TRBD1 (6 bases). Trimming cost V 4 bases and J 4 bases, with 13 bases left between them. The CDR3 has 15 residues. Per germline, CDR1 SGHTA and CDR2 FQGNSA.